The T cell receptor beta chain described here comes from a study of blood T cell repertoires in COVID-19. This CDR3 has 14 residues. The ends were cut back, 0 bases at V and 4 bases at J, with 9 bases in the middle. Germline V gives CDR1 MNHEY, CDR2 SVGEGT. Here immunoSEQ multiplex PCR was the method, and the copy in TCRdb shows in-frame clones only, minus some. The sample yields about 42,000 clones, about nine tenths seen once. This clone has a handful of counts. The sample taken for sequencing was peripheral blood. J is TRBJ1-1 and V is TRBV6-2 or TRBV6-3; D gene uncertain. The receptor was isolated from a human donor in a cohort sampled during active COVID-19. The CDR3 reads CASSYSSGSTEAFF. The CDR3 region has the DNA TGTGCCAGCAGTTACTCGAGCGGTAGCACTGAAGCTTTCTTT.